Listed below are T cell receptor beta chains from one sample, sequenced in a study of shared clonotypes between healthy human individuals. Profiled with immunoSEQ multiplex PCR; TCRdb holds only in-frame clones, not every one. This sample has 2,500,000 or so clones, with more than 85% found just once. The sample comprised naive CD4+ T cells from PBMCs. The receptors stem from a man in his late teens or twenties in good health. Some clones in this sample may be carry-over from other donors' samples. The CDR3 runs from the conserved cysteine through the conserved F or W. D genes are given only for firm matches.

CDR3aa: CASSFPERIYNEQFF
j_gene: TRBJ2-1
d_gene: .
v_gene: TRBV28

CDR3aa: CASSVELSTAQYF
j_gene: TRBJ2-7
d_gene: .
v_gene: TRBV9

CDR3aa: CASSRTGADEQFF
j_gene: TRBJ2-1
d_gene: .
v_gene: TRBV2

CDR3aa: CASSQDRERYGYTF
j_gene: TRBJ1-2
d_gene: .
v_gene: TRBV5-4

CDR3aa: CASSSVGGQGANTQYF
j_gene: TRBJ2-3
d_gene: TRBD1
v_gene: TRBV7-2

CDR3aa: CASSYLGMSNQPQHF
j_gene: TRBJ1-5
d_gene: .
v_gene: TRBV6-6

CDR3aa: CASSYPGYYGYTF
j_gene: TRBJ1-2
d_gene: .
v_gene: TRBV6-5

CDR3aa: CASSGSGTPRGEQYF
j_gene: TRBJ2-7
d_gene: TRBD1
v_gene: TRBV5-1

CDR3aa: CASSQVAGGNNQPQHF
j_gene: TRBJ1-5
d_gene: TRBD1
v_gene: TRBV4-1

CDR3aa: CASSREGQTDTQYF
j_gene: TRBJ2-3
d_gene: TRBD2
v_gene: TRBV6-4

CDR3aa: CASRPETGIGSRLELFF
j_gene: TRBJ2-2
d_gene: TRBD1
v_gene: TRBV28

CDR3aa: CAILALEGNYGYTF
j_gene: TRBJ1-2
d_gene: .
v_gene: TRBV10-3

CDR3aa: CAWSVPTGLGYQPQHF
j_gene: TRBJ1-5
d_gene: .
v_gene: TRBV30

CDR3aa: CASSLSSYGYTEAFF
j_gene: TRBJ1-1
d_gene: .
v_gene: TRBV7-2

CDR3aa: CASTGILETQYF
j_gene: TRBJ2-5
d_gene: .
v_gene: TRBV7-6

CDR3aa: CASSYGNRGYEQYF
j_gene: TRBJ2-7
d_gene: TRBD1
v_gene: TRBV6-5

CDR3aa: CASSPAGNGETQYF
j_gene: TRBJ2-5
d_gene: .
v_gene: TRBV18

CDR3aa: CAWSPLRTGVTDTQYF
j_gene: TRBJ2-3
d_gene: TRBD1
v_gene: TRBV30

CDR3aa: CASSRGVPGELFF
j_gene: TRBJ2-2
d_gene: .
v_gene: TRBV6-5

CDR3aa: CASSHLRGASGTYNEQFF
j_gene: TRBJ2-1
d_gene: TRBD2
v_gene: TRBV7-9

CDR3aa: CASSLERGSEAFF
j_gene: TRBJ1-1
d_gene: .
v_gene: TRBV7-2

CDR3aa: CASSLSDPDTDTQYF
j_gene: TRBJ2-3
d_gene: .
v_gene: TRBV27

CDR3aa: CASSLDPSSYNEQFF
j_gene: TRBJ2-1
d_gene: .
v_gene: TRBV5-1

CDR3aa: CASSQYVWGVPGTEAFF
j_gene: TRBJ1-1
d_gene: .
v_gene: TRBV4-3

CDR3aa: CASSAGTPRNTEAFF
j_gene: TRBJ1-1
d_gene: .
v_gene: TRBV9

CDR3aa: CASSLNSGGNSPLHF
j_gene: TRBJ1-6
d_gene: .
v_gene: TRBV5-1

CDR3aa: CASSPGFGTQYF
j_gene: TRBJ2-5
d_gene: .
v_gene: TRBV5-1

CDR3aa: CASRLDGTVGTGELFF
j_gene: TRBJ2-2
d_gene: .
v_gene: TRBV5-4

CDR3aa: CASSTRGLLTYEQYF
j_gene: TRBJ2-7
d_gene: .
v_gene: TRBV7-2

CDR3aa: CASSPGLAGDQEQFF
j_gene: TRBJ2-1
d_gene: TRBD2
v_gene: TRBV11-3

CDR3aa: CASSVPDRANTGELFF
j_gene: TRBJ2-2
d_gene: TRBD1
v_gene: TRBV9

CDR3aa: CASGRGSSTDTQYF
j_gene: TRBJ2-3
d_gene: .
v_gene: TRBV6-5

CDR3aa: CSVRQKLNTEAFF
j_gene: TRBJ1-1
d_gene: .
v_gene: TRBV29-1

CDR3aa: CASSSHPPPGKETQYF
j_gene: TRBJ2-5
d_gene: .
v_gene: TRBV7-9

CDR3aa: CASSFGDSPNYGYTF
j_gene: TRBJ1-2
d_gene: .
v_gene: TRBV5-4

CDR3aa: CATGTGTGRNEKLFF
j_gene: TRBJ1-4
d_gene: TRBD1
v_gene: TRBV15

CDR3aa: CASSLINQPQHF
j_gene: TRBJ1-5
d_gene: .
v_gene: TRBV5-5

CDR3aa: CASSRQAYGYTF
j_gene: TRBJ1-2
d_gene: .
v_gene: TRBV19

CDR3aa: CASSLTSGSYNEQFF
j_gene: TRBJ2-1
d_gene: TRBD2
v_gene: TRBV4-1

CDR3aa: CASSYWGTEGDTQYF
j_gene: TRBJ2-3
d_gene: TRBD1
v_gene: TRBV6-5

CDR3aa: CASAPGTSRYEQYF
j_gene: TRBJ2-7
d_gene: TRBD2
v_gene: TRBV2

CDR3aa: CASSPSRVNEQYF
j_gene: TRBJ2-7
d_gene: .
v_gene: TRBV5-1

CDR3aa: CASSLEAGSSGNTIYF
j_gene: TRBJ1-3
d_gene: .
v_gene: TRBV11-3

CDR3aa: CASRSSVNTEAFF
j_gene: TRBJ1-1
d_gene: .
v_gene: TRBV7-3

CDR3aa: CASSLDKYYEQYF
j_gene: TRBJ2-7
d_gene: .
v_gene: TRBV5-1

CDR3aa: CASSTLTGSSYEQYF
j_gene: .
d_gene: .
v_gene: TRBV6-6

CDR3aa: CASRLPGTRYEQYF
j_gene: TRBJ2-7
d_gene: TRBD2
v_gene: TRBV28

CDR3aa: CASSAQVIAGVGAYNEQFF
j_gene: TRBJ2-1
d_gene: TRBD2
v_gene: TRBV7-6

CDR3aa: CASSVGYSGRAQDTQYF
j_gene: TRBJ2-3
d_gene: TRBD2
v_gene: TRBV9

CDR3aa: CATQVPNYGYTF
j_gene: TRBJ1-2
d_gene: .
v_gene: TRBV19